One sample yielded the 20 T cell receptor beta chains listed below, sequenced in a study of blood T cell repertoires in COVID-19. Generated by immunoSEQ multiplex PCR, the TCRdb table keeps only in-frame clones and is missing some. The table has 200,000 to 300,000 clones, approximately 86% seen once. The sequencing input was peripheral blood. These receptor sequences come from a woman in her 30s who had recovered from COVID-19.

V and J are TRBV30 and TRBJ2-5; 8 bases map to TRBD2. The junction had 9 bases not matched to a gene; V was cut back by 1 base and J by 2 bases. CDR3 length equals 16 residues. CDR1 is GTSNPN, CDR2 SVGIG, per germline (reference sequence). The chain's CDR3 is CAWSAGSGAPQETQYF. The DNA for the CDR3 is TGTGCCTGGAGTGCGGGTAGCGGGGCACCTCAAGAGACCCAGTACTTC.

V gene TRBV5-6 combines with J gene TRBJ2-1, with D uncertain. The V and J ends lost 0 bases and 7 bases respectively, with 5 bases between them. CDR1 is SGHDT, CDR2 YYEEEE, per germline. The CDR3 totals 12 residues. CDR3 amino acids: CASSLELNEQFF. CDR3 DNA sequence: TGTGCCAGCAGCTTGGAGCTAAATGAGCAGTTCTTC.

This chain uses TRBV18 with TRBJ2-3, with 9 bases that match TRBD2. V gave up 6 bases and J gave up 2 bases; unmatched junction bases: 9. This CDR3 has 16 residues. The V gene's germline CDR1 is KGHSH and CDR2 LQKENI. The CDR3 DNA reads TGTGCCAGCTCCCCCTTACTAGCGGGTTCCACAGATACGCAGTATTTT. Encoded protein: CASSPLLAGSTDTQYF.

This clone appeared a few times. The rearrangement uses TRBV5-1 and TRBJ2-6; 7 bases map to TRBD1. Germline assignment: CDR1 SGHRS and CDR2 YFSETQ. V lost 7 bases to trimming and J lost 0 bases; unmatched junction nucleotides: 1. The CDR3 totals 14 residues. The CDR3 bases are TGCGCCAGCCGACAGGGCTCTGGGGCCAACGTCCTGACTTTC. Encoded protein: CASRQGSGANVLTF.

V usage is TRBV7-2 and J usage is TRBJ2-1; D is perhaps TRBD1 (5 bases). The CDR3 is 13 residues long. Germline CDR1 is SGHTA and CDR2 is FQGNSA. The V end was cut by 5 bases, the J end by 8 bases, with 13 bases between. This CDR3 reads CASSPRVPHEQFF. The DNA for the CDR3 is TGTGCCAGCAGCCCCAGGGTGCCCCATGAGCAGTTCTTC.

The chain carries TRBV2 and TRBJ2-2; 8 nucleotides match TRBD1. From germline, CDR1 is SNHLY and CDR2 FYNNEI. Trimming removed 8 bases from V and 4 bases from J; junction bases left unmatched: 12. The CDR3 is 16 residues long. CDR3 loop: CASSLIETGVTGELFF. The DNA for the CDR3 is TGTGCCAGCTCCCTGATCGAGACAGGGGTCACCGGGGAGCTGTTTTTT.

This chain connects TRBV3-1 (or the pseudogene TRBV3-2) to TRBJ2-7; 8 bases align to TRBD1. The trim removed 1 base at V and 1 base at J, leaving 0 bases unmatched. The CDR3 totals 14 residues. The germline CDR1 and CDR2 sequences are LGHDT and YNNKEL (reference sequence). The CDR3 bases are TGTGCCAGCAGCCAAGGGACAGGGTCCTACGAGCAGTACTTC. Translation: CASSQGTGSYEQYF.

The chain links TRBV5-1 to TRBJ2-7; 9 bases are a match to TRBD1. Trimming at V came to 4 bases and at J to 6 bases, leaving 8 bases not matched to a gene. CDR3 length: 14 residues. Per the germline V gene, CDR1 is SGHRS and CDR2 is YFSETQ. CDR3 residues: CASSLGQGTGEQYF. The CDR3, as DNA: TGCGCCAGCAGCCTGGGACAGGGAACAGGCGAGCAGTACTTC.

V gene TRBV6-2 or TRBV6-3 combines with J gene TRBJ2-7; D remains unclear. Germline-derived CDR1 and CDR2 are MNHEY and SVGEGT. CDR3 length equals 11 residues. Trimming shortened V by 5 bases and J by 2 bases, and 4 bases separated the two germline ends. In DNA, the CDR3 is TGTGCCAGCAGTGTTACCTACGAGCAGTACTTC. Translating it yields CASSVTYEQYF.

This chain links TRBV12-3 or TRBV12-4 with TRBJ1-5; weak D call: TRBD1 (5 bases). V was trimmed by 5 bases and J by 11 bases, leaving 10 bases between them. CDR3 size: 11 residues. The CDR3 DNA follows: TGTGCCAGCAGTGCTCAGGGTACCCAGCATTTT. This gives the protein CASSAQGTQHF.

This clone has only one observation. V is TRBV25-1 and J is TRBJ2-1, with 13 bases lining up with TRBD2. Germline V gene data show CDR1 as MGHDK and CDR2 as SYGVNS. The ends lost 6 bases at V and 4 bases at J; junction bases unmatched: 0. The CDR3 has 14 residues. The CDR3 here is CASRGLAGYNEQFF. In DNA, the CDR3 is TGTGCCAGCAGGGGACTAGCGGGGTACAATGAGCAGTTCTTC.

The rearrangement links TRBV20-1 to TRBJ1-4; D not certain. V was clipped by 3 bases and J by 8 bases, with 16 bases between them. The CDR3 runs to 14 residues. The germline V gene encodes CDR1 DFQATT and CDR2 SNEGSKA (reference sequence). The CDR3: CSASPRGRGEKLFF. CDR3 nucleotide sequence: TGCAGTGCTAGTCCCCGAGGACGAGGGGAAAAACTGTTTTTT.

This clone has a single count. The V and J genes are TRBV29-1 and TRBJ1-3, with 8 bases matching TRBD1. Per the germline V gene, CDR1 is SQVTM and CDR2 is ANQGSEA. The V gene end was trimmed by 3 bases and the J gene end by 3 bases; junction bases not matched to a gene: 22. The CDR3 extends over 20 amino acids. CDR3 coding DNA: TGCAGCGTTGAGCTAACCCGGGATGTTCTGCCAGGGGGCTTTGGAAACACCATATATTTT. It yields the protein CSVELTRDVLPGGFGNTIYF.

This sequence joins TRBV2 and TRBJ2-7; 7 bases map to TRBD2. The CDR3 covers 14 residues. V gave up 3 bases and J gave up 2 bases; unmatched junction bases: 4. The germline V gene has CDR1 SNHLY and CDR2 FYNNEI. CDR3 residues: CASSEGRATYEQYF. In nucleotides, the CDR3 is TGTGCCAGCAGTGAGGGGAGGGCCACCTACGAGCAGTACTTC.

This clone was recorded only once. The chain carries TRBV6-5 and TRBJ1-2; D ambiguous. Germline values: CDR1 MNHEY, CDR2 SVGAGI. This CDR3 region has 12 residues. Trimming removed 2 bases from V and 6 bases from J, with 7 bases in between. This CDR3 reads CASSYDGNGYTF. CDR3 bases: TGTGCCAGCAGTTACGACGGGAATGGCTACACCTTC.

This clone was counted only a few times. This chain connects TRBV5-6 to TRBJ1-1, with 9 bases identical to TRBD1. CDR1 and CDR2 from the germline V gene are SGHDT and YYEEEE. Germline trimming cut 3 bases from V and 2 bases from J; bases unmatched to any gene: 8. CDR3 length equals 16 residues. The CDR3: CASSSNRGQANTEAFF. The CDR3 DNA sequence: TGTGCCAGCAGCTCTAACAGGGGGCAGGCCAACACTGAAGCTTTCTTT.

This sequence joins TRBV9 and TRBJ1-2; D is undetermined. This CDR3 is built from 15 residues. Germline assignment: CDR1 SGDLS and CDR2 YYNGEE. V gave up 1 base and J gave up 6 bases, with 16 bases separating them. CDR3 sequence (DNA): TGTGCCAGCAGCGTAAGTTCCCTCCCCGGGGATGGCTACACCTTC. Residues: CASSVSSLPGDGYTF. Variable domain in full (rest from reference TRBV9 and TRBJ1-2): DSGVTQTPKHLITATGQRVTLRCSPRSGDLSVYWYQQSLDQGLQFLIQYYNGEERAKGNILERFSAQQFPDLHSELNLSSLELGDSALYFCASSVSSLPGDGYTFGSGTRLTVV.

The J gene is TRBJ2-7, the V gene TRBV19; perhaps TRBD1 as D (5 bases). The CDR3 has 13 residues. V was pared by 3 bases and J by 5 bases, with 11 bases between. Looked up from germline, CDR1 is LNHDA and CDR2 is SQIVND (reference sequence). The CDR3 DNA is TGTGCCAGTAGTATCCAGTGGGGCCACGAGCAGTACTTC. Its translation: CASSIQWGHEQYF.

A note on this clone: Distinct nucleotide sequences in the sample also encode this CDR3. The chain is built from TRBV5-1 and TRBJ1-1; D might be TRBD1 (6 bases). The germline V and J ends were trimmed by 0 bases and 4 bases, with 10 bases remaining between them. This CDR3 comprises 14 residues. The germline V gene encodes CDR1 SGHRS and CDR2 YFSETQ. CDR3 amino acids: CASSLGGRVTEAFF. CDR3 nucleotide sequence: TGCGCCAGCAGCTTGGGGGGGCGCGTCACTGAAGCTTTCTTT.

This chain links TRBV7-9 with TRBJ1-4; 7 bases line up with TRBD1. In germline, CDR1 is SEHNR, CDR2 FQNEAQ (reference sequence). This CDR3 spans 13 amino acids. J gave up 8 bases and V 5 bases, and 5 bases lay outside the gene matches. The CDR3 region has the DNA TGTGCCAGCAGCCCGACAGGGCGGGAAAAACTGTTTTTT. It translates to CASSPTGREKLFF.